This is a list of T cell receptor beta chains from one sample in a study of monozygotic twins with inflammatory bowel disease. TCRdb reprocessed the 5' RACE reads and keeps a single row for each CDR3 protein, giving no DNA. In total, the table holds 300,000 to 350,000 distinct CDR3 sequences. Sequencing was performed on blood. The receptor set was obtained from a human donor with ulcerative colitis or Crohn's disease, or a healthy co-twin of an affected twin (not recorded which). CDR3s include the opening cysteine and the closing phenylalanine or tryptophan.

j_call: TRBJ2-5; v_call: TRBV7-2; cdr3_aa: CASSRDRTVQETQYF
j_call: TRBJ2-1; v_call: TRBV5-1; cdr3_aa: CASSRSQGPGEQFF
j_call: TRBJ1-2; v_call: TRBV7-2; cdr3_aa: CASSRDRTVHYGYTF
j_call: TRBJ2-4; v_call: TRBV10-3; cdr3_aa: CAISESGRAGDIQYF
j_call: TRBJ2-7; v_call: TRBV20-1; cdr3_aa: CSAVGQFSYEQYF
j_call: TRBJ2-7; v_call: TRBV5-1; cdr3_aa: CASSLRDIPYEQYF
j_call: TRBJ2-3; v_call: TRBV5-1; cdr3_aa: CASSLAPSGRTDTQYF
j_call: TRBJ1-2; v_call: TRBV11-2; cdr3_aa: CASSSWTAANYGYTF
j_call: TRBJ2-5; v_call: TRBV7-2; cdr3_aa: CASSFIQGYETQYF
j_call: TRBJ1-6; v_call: TRBV10-3; cdr3_aa: CAISEQTDNSPLHF
j_call: TRBJ2-1; v_call: TRBV20-1; cdr3_aa: CSARDWDEYNEQFF
j_call: TRBJ2-1; v_call: TRBV7-2; cdr3_aa: CATIGTSGYNEQFF
j_call: TRBJ2-7; v_call: TRBV5-1; cdr3_aa: CASSFGTSGAYEQYF
j_call: TRBJ1-5; v_call: TRBV7-8; cdr3_aa: CASSLGRGGNQPQHF